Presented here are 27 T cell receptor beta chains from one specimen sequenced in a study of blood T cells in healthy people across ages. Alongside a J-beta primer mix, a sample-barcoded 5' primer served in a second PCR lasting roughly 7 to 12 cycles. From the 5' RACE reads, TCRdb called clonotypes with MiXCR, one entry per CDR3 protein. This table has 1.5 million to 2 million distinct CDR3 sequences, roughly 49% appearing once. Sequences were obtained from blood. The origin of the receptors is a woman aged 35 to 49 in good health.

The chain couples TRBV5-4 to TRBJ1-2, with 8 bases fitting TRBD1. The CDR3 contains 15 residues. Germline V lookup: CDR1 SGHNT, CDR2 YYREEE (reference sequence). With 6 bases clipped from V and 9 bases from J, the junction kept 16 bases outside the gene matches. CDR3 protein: CASTLVVGQGYSYTF. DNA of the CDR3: TGTGCCAGCACCCTGGTTGTAGGACAGGGATATAGCTACACCTTC.

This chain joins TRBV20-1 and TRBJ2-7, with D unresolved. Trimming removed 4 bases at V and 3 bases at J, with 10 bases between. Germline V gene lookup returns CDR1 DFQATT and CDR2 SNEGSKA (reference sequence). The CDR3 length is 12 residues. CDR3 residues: CSAIGRNYEQYF. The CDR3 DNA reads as TGCAGTGCTATCGGCAGAAACTACGAGCAGTACTTC.

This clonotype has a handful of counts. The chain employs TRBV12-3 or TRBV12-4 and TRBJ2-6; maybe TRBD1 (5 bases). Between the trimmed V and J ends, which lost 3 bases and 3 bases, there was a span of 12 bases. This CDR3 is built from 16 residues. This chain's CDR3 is CASSFPQGDGANVLTF. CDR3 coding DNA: TGTGCCAGCAGTTTCCCCCAAGGGGATGGGGCCAACGTCCTGACTTTC.

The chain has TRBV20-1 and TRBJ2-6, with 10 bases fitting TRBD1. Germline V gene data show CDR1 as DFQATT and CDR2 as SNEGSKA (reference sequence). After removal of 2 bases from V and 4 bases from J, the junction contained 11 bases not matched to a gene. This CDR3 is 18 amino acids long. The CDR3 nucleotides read TGCAGTGCTAGACTAAAGGACAGGGGGGGTGAAGGGGCCAACGTCCTGACTTTC. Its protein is CSARLKDRGGEGANVLTF.

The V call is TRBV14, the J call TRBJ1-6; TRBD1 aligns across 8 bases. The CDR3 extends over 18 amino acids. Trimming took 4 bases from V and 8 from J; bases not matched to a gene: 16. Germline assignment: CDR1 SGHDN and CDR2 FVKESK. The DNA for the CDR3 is TGTGCCAGCAGCCCCCACCAAACCTGGACAGGGCGTTATTCACCCCTCCACTTT. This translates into CASSPHQTWTGRYSPLHF.

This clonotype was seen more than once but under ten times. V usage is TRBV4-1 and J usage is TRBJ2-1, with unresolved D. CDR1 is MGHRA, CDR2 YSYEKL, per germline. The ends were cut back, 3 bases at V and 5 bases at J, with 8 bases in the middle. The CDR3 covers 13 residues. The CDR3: CASSQIGNNEQFF. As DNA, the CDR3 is TGCGCCAGCAGCCAGATAGGCAACAATGAGCAGTTCTTC.

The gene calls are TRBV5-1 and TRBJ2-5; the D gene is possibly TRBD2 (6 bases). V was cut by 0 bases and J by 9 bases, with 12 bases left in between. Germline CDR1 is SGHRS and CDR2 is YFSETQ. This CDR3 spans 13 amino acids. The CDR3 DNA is TGCGCCAGCAGCTTGGAGATCACGGGGGCCCAGTACTTC. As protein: CASSLEITGAQYF.

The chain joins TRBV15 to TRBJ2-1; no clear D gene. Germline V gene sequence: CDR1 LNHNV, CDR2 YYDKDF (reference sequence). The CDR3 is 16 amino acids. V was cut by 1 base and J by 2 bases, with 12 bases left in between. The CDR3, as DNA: TGTGCCACCAGCAGAGGTGGCCTCAGCACCTACAATGAGCAGTTCTTC. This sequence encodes CATSRGGLSTYNEQFF.

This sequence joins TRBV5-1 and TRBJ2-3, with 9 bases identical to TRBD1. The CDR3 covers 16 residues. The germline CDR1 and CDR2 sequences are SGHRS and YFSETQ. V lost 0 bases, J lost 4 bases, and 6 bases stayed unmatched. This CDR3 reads CASSLAGQGSADTQYF. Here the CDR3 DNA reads TGCGCCAGCAGCTTGGCCGGACAGGGGAGCGCAGATACGCAGTATTTT.

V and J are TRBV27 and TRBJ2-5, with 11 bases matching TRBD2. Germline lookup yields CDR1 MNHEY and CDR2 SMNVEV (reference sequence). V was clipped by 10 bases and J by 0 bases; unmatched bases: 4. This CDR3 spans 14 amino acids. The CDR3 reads CATRTSGYQETQYF. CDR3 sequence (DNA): TGTGCCACTCGGACTAGCGGGTACCAAGAGACCCAGTACTTC.

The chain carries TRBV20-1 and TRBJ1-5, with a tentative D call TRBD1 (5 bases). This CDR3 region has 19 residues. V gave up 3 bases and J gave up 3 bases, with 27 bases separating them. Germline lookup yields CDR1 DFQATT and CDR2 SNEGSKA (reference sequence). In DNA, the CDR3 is TGCAGTGCTAGTGGGCGGGGGGATTTAAAACGGGACGTCAATCAGCCCCAGCATTTT. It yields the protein CSASGRGDLKRDVNQPQHF.

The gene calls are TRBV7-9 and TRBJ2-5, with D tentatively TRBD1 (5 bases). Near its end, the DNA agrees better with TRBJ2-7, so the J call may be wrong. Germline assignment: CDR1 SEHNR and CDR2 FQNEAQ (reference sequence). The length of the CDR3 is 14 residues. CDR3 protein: CASKYPCRAHEQYF. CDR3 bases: TGTGCCAGCAAGTACCCTTGCAGGGCCCACGAGCAGTACTTC.

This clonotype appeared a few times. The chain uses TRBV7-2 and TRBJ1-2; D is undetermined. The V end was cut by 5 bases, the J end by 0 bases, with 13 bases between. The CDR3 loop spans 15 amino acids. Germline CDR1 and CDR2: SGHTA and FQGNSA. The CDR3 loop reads CASSPGPGTNYGYTF. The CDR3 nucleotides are TGTGCCAGCAGCCCTGGGCCCGGCACTAACTATGGCTACACCTTC.

The chain's CDR3 is CSDKGPLRHEQFF. CDR3 bases: TGCAGTGATAAGGGGCCGCTCAGGCATGAGCAGTTCTTC. The chain is built from TRBV20-1 and TRBJ2-1; a weak D match, TRBD1 (5 bases). Trimming cost V 7 bases and J 8 bases, with 18 bases left between them. The germline gives CDR1 DFQATT, CDR2 SNEGSKA (reference sequence). This CDR3 spans 13 amino acids.

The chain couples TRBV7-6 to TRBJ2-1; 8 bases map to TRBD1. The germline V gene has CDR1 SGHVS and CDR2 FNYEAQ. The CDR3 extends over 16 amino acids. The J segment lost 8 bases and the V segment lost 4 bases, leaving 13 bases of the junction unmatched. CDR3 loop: CASSSHQIQGAYEQFF. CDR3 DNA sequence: TGTGCCAGCAGCTCTCACCAGATCCAGGGGGCGTATGAGCAGTTCTTC.

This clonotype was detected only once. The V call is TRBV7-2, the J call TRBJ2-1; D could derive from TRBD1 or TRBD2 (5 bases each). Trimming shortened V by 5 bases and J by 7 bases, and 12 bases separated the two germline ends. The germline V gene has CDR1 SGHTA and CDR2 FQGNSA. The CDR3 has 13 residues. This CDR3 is CASSVSRENEQFF. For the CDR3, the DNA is TGTGCCAGCAGCGTAAGCAGGGAGAATGAGCAGTTCTTC.

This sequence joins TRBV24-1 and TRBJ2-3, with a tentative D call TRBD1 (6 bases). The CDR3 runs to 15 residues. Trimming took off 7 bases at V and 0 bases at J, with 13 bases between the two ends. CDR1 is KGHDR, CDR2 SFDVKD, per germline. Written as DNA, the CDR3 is TGTGCCACCAGACCCCGGGACACAAGCACAGATACGCAGTATTTT. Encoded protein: CATRPRDTSTDTQYF.

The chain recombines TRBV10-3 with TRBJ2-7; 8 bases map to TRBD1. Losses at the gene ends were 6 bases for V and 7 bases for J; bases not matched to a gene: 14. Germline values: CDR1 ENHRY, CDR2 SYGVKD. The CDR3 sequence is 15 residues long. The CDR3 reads CAIRDTGTGSNEQYF. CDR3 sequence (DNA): TGTGCCATCAGGGATACCGGGACAGGAAGCAATGAGCAGTACTTC.

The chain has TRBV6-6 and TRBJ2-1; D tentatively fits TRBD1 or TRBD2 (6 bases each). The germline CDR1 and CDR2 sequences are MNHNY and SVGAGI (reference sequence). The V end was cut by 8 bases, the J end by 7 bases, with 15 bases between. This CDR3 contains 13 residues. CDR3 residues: CASEGGGMNEQFF. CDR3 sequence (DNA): TGTGCCAGCGAAGGAGGGGGGATGAATGAGCAGTTCTTC.

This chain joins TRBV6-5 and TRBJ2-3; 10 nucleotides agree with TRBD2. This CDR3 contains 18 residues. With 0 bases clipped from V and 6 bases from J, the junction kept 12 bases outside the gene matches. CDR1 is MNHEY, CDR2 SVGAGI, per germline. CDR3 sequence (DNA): TGTGCCAGCAGTTACTCGCCCCAATTAGCGGGGGGTATGGATACGCAGTATTTT. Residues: CASSYSPQLAGGMDTQYF.

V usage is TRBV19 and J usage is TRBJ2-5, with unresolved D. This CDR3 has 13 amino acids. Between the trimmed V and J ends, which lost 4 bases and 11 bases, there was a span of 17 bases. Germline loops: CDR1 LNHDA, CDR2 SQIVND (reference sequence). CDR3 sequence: CASSTLGIYEQYF. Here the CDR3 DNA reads TGTGCCAGTAGTACTCTAGGAATCTATGAGCAGTACTTC.

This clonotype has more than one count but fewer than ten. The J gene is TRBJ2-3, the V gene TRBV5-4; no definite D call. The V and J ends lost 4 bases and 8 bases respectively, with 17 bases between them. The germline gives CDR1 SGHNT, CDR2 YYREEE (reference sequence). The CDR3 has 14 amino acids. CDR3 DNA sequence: TGTGCCAGCAGCAGCGCAGGAACGGATGCTACGCAGTATTTT. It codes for CASSSAGTDATQYF. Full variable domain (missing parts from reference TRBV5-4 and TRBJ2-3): ETGVTQSPTHLIKTRGQQVTLRCSSQSGHNTVSWYQQALGQGPQFIFQYYREEENGRGNFPPRFSGLQFPNYSSELNVNALELDDSALYLCASSSAGTDATQYFGPGTRLTVL.

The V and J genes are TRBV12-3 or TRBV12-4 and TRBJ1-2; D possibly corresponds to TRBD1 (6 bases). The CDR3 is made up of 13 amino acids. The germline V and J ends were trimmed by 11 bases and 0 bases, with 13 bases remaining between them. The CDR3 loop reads CAESHRANYGYTF. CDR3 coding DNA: TGTGCCGAATCCCACAGGGCTAACTATGGCTACACCTTC.

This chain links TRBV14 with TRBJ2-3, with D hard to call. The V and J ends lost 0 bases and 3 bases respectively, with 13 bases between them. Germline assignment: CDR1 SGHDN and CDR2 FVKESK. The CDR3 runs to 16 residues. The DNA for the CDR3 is TGTGCCAGCAGCCAAGAAAGCCTAGTAGGTACAGATACGCAGTATTTT. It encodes CASSQESLVGTDTQYF.

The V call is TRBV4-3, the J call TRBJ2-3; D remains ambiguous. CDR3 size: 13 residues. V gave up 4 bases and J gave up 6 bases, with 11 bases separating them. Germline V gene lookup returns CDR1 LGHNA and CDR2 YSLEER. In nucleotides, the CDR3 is TGCGCCAGCAGCCGAGACTTCTGGGATACGCAGTATTTT. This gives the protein CASSRDFWDTQYF.

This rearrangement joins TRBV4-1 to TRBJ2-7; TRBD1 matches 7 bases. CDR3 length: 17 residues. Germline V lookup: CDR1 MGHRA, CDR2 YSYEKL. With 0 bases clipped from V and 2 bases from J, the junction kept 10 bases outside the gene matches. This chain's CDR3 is CASSQERQGVVAYEQYF. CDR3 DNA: TGCGCCAGCAGCCAAGAGAGACAGGGAGTGGTCGCCTACGAGCAGTACTTC.

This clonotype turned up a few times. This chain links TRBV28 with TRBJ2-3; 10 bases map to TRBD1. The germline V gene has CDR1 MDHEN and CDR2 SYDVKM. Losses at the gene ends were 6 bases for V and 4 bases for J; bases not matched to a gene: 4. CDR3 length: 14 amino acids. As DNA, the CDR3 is TGTGCCAGCAGCACGACAGGGGGCGCAGATACGCAGTATTTT. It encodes CASSTTGGADTQYF.